The source of this T cell receptor (beta chain) is a study of T cells in Graves' hyperthyroidism and ophthalmopathy. Study-wide results and caveats: Also found in blood were most expanded thyroid clonotypes above 0.001. The model foresaw ophthalmopathy a median about 6.5 months prior to onset.

This clonotype was found many times. The antigen is unknown. Reasons for excluding patients were uncontrolled infection, other autoimmune disease, pregnancy or lactation. The V end was cut by 6 bases, the J end by 9 bases, with 9 bases between. Germline loops: CDR1 SNHLY, CDR2 FYNNEI. This CDR3 comprises 11 residues. Amplified regions were TCR beta CDR3 sequences from RNA transcripts. The HTBI primer set served for first-round RT-PCR of the TCR CDR3. TCRdb processed the multiplex PCR reads anew with MiXCR; each CDR3 protein has one entry. The sample includes about 420,000 distinct CDR3 sequences, roughly 15% seen only once; the top ten take more than 4.5%.

The V gene is TRBV2, the J gene TRBJ2-1; D might be TRBD2 (7 bases). The TCR comes from a woman younger than 35 with Graves' hyperthyroidism. Sequencing used blood. The CDR3 DNA reads TGTGCCAGCAGGGGAGGGGGTGAGCAGTTCTTC. Its protein product is CASRGGGEQFF.